One T cell receptor beta chain is described in this entry. This sample is part of a study of shared clonotypes between healthy human individuals. CDR1 and CDR2 from the germline V gene are SGHRS and YFSETQ. V trimming: 4 bases; J trimming: 8 bases; junction bases outside the gene matches: 10. This CDR3 spans 15 amino acids. The assay was immunoSEQ multiplex PCR, and TCRdb's table has in-frame clones only and misses some. The data show over 950,000 clones, about 72% seen once. Sample: memory CD4+ T cells from PBMCs. Indicated subset: CD45RA-negative fraction. The chain couples TRBV5-1 to TRBJ1-4, with 8 bases lining up with TRBD1. This receptor was identified in a man younger than 35 in good health. Some clones in this sample may be carry-over from other donors' samples. The CDR3 sequence: CASSRIQGAGEKLFF. The CDR3, as DNA: TGCGCCAGCAGCAGGATCCAGGGGGCGGGCGAAAAACTGTTTTTT.